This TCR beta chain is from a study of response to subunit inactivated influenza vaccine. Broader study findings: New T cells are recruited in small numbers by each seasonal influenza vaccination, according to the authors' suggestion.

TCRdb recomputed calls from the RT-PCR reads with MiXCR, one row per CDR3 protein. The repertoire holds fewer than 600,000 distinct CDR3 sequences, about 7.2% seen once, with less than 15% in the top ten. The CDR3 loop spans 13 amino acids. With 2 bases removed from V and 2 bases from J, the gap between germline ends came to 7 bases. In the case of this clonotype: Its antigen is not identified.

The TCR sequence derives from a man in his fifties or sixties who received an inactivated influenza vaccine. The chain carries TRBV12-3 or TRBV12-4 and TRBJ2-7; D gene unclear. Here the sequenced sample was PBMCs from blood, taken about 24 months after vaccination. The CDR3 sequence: CASSLSAPYEQYF. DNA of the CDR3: TGTGCCAGCAGTTTAAGTGCGCCCTACGAGCAGTACTTC.